The 24 T cell receptor beta chains in this list originate from one sample, sequenced in a study of blood T cell repertoires in COVID-19 (dated by TCRdb to the early 2020s). The receptor library was made with the immunoSEQ multiplex PCR assay. TCRdb limited this immuneACCESS table to in-frame rearrangements with V and J called. A share of clones is missing; checked studies link under half to unresolved V genes, and the rest is unexplained. Present in this sample are about 140,000 clones, around nine tenths of which were seen just once. About 5% of the sample comes from the top ten. Sequencing input: peripheral blood. The receptors stem from a human donor in a cohort sampled during active COVID-19.

CDR3 sequence: CASTERRVLYNEQFF. DNA for the CDR3: TGTGCCAGCACCGAGAGGCGGGTCCTCTACAATGAGCAGTTCTTC. V gene TRBV13 combines with J gene TRBJ2-1; maybe TRBD2 (5 bases). Germline V gene sequence: CDR1 PRHDT, CDR2 FYEKMQ (reference sequence). This CDR3 region has 15 residues. Trimming pared 7 bases from V and 3 bases from J, leaving 16 bases between.

The V and J genes are TRBV5-1 and TRBJ1-6; D is unclear. The germline V and J ends were trimmed by 0 bases and 7 bases, with 14 bases remaining between them. In germline, CDR1 is SGHRS, CDR2 YFSETQ. The CDR3 runs 16 residues. This CDR3 is CASSLAFRGNNSPLHF. Here the CDR3 DNA reads TGCGCCAGCAGCTTGGCCTTTAGAGGGAACAATTCACCCCTCCACTTT.

As DNA, the CDR3 is TGTGCCAGCAGCTCTTCGACAGTGCTAAATTCACCCCTCCACTTT. Protein: CASSSSTVLNSPLHF. The chain links TRBV7-2 to TRBJ1-6; the D gene is possibly TRBD1 (5 bases). This CDR3 contains 15 residues. Germline V gene data show CDR1 as SGHTA and CDR2 as FQGNSA. V lost 4 bases to trimming and J lost 7 bases, with 14 bases between them.

In its sample, this clone was seen once. The chain has TRBV5-6 and TRBJ1-6; maybe TRBD1 (5 bases). V was cut by 3 bases and J by 4 bases, with 11 bases left in between. The CDR3 loop spans 15 amino acids. Germline assignment: CDR1 SGHDT and CDR2 YYEEEE. In DNA form, the CDR3 reads TGTGCCAGCAGCTACACGACAGAGTATAATTCACCCCTCCACTTT. Protein product: CASSYTTEYNSPLHF. Full variable domain (remainder filled in from reference TRBV5-6 and TRBJ1-6): DAGVTQSPTHLIKTRGQQVTLRCSPKSGHDTVSWYQQALGQGPQFIFQYYEEEERQRGNFPDRFSGHQFPNYSSELNVNALLLGDSALYLCASSYTTEYNSPLHFGNGTRLTVT.

CDR3 DNA: TGTGCCAGCAGTTTGACAGGGGGTGGGAATTCACCCCTCCACTTT. Amino acid sequence: CASSLTGGGNSPLHF. The V call is TRBV2, the J call TRBJ1-6; TRBD1 aligns across 9 bases. The germline gives CDR1 SNHLY, CDR2 FYNNEI. The CDR3 is 15 amino acids. J lost 7 bases, V lost 5 bases, and 6 bases had no gene match.

This clone was seen once. This chain links TRBV7-2 with TRBJ2-5; TRBD2 might be the D (7 bases). Germline CDR1 reads SGHTA; CDR2 reads FQGNSA. V was clipped by 1 base and J by 3 bases, with 15 bases between them. The CDR3 consists of 16 residues. The CDR3, as DNA: TGTGCCAGCAGCTTAGGTGGAACAGGGAGGGAAGAGACCCAGTACTTC. This translates into CASSLGGTGREETQYF.

The chain has TRBV7-2 and TRBJ2-2, with no clear D. The germline gives CDR1 SGHTA, CDR2 FQGNSA. The CDR3 is 13 residues long. Between the trimmed V and J ends, which lost 4 bases and 1 base, there was a span of 4 bases. The CDR3 reads CASSSGNTGELFF. CDR3 coding DNA: TGTGCCAGCAGCTCCGGGAACACCGGGGAGCTGTTTTTT. Combining the CDR3 with reference TRBV7-2 and TRBJ2-2 gives the whole variable domain GAGVSQSPSNKVTEKGKDVELRCDPISGHTALYWYRQSLGQGLEFLIYFQGNSAPDKSGLPSDRFSAERTGGSVSTLTIQRTQQEDSAVYLCASSSGNTGELFFGEGSRLTVL.

The chain is built from TRBV30 and TRBJ2-7, with TRBD2 matching 9 bases. The CDR3 extends over 16 amino acids. Germline V gene lookup returns CDR1 GTSNPN and CDR2 SVGIG (reference sequence). Germline trimming cut 1 base from V and 3 bases from J; bases unmatched to any gene: 10. The CDR3 region has the DNA TGTGCCTGGAGTGCATCGGTTGAGCGGGGGGTCTACGAGCAGTACTTC. Translated, it gives CAWSASVERGVYEQYF.

This rearrangement joins TRBV14 to TRBJ2-7; 9 nucleotides agree with TRBD1. CDR1 and CDR2 from the germline V gene are SGHDN and FVKESK. The CDR3 extends over 12 amino acids. Unmatched junction bases numbered 7, after V lost 4 bases and J lost 12 bases. The CDR3 DNA reads as TGTGCCAGCAGCCCCGGACAGGGGAACGTGTACTTC. Residues: CASSPGQGNVYF.

This clone was detected a few times. V usage is TRBV9 and J usage is TRBJ1-4; D unresolved. The germline V gene has CDR1 SGDLS and CDR2 YYNGEE. Trimming cost V 2 bases and J 10 bases, with 18 bases left between them. CDR3 length equals 15 residues. In DNA form, the CDR3 reads TGTGCCAGCAGCGTGAGTAACGAGGGATCCGGAAAACTGTTTTTT. Encoded protein: CASSVSNEGSGKLFF.

This chain links TRBV6-5 with TRBJ2-1; D may be TRBD2 (5 bases). The CDR3 covers 13 residues. CDR1 is MNHEY, CDR2 SVGAGI, per germline. Trimming shortened V by 8 bases and J by 0 bases, and 8 bases separated the two germline ends. CDR3 residues: CASAGSSYNEQFF. CDR3 coding DNA: TGTGCCAGCGCGGGTAGCTCCTACAATGAGCAGTTCTTC.

This chain uses TRBV5-8 with TRBJ2-1, with a tentative D call TRBD2 (5 bases). The CDR3 loop spans 16 amino acids. V was cut by 0 bases and J by 8 bases, with 18 bases left in between. Germline assignment: CDR1 SGHTS and CDR2 YDEGEE. The CDR3 region is CASSLGARPTGDEQFF. The CDR3 nucleotides read TGTGCCAGCAGCTTGGGGGCTCGACCTACCGGGGATGAGCAGTTCTTC.

The V gene is TRBV20-1, the J gene TRBJ2-7, with 12 bases lining up with TRBD2. V shed 3 bases, J shed 5 bases, and the junction held 8 bases outside the gene matches. Germline-derived CDR1 and CDR2 are DFQATT and SNEGSKA (reference sequence). The CDR3 length is 15 residues. The CDR3, as DNA: TGCAGTGCTAGTTCACTAGCGGGAGGATGGCACGAGCAGTACTTC. Translated, it gives CSASSLAGGWHEQYF.

The DNA of the CDR3 is TGTGCCAGCAGCTCCACCATCCTCGGACAGTATAATTCACCCCTCCACTTT. This encodes CASSSTILGQYNSPLHF. The chain joins TRBV5-5 to TRBJ1-6, with D possibly matching TRBD1 (6 bases). The length of the CDR3 is 17 residues. Germline values: CDR1 SGHKS, CDR2 YYEKEE (reference sequence). Trimming removed 3 bases from V and 4 bases from J, with 17 bases in between.

The gene calls are TRBV7-8 and TRBJ2-7; D is possibly TRBD2 (6 bases). V lost 1 base and J 4 bases, leaving 17 bases between the germline ends. Per germline, CDR1 SGHVS and CDR2 FQNEAQ. CDR3 length: 16 amino acids. CDR3 region: CASSLVASRGPYEQYF. The CDR3 DNA is TGTGCCAGCAGCTTAGTAGCGTCGCGGGGCCCGTACGAGCAGTACTTC.

This chain connects TRBV4-1 to TRBJ1-4; 7 positions match TRBD1. The CDR3 extends over 15 amino acids. V was clipped by 0 bases and J by 8 bases; unmatched bases: 6. CDR1 and CDR2 (germline): MGHRA, YSYEKL. CDR3 loop: CASSQEDRVGEKLFF. DNA for the CDR3: TGCGCCAGCAGCCAAGAAGACAGGGTCGGGGAAAAACTGTTTTTT.

The chain joins TRBV28 to TRBJ2-6; D uncertain. V was clipped by 7 bases and J by 1 base, with 11 bases between them. CDR1 is MDHEN and CDR2 is SYDVKM in the germline V gene. CDR3 length equals 15 residues. The CDR3 nucleotides are TGTGCCAGCACCTCCCCCGGGTCTGGGGCCAACGTCCTGACTTTC. It specifies CASTSPGSGANVLTF.

V and J are TRBV30 and TRBJ1-1; D perhaps matches TRBD1 (5 bases). The germline V and J ends were trimmed by 4 bases and 11 bases, with 23 bases remaining between them. This CDR3 contains 14 residues. Per the germline V gene, CDR1 is GTSNPN and CDR2 is SVGIG (reference sequence). The CDR3 reads CAWTSSGPHPGAFF. The CDR3 DNA sequence: TGTGCCTGGACGAGTTCAGGGCCACATCCTGGCGCTTTCTTT. The full variable domain, in which reference TRBV30 and TRBJ1-1 provide the parts outside the CDR3, is SQTIHQWPATLVQPVGSPLSLECTVEGTSNPNLYWYRQAAGRGLQLLFYSVGIGQISSEVPQNLSASRPQDRQFILSSKKLLLSDSGFYLCAWTSSGPHPGAFFGQGTRLTVV.

The rearrangement uses TRBV5-4 and TRBJ2-2; 11 bases fit TRBD2. V shed 4 bases, J shed 3 bases, and the junction held 11 bases outside the gene matches. The CDR3 length is 18 residues. Germline-derived CDR1 and CDR2 are SGHNT and YYREEE (reference sequence). The CDR3 here is CASSPIAGGPGDTGELFF. In DNA form, the CDR3 reads TGTGCCAGCAGCCCTATAGCGGGGGGGCCAGGGGACACCGGGGAGCTGTTTTTT.

The rearrangement links TRBV7-8 to TRBJ1-1; no firm D call. The V and J ends lost 5 bases and 1 base respectively, with 5 bases between them. From germline, CDR1 is SGHVS and CDR2 FQNEAQ. This CDR3 comprises 12 residues. The chain's CDR3 is CASSPRNTEAFF. Written as DNA, the CDR3 is TGTGCCAGCAGCCCCAGGAACACTGAAGCTTTCTTT.

The V call is TRBV5-1, the J call TRBJ2-3; 12 positions agree with TRBD2. With 0 bases clipped from V and 5 bases from J, the junction kept 4 bases outside the gene matches. CDR1 is SGHRS and CDR2 is YFSETQ in the germline V gene. The CDR3 is 16 amino acids. CDR3 sequence reads: CASSLAGGLAGDTQYF. The CDR3 bases are TGCGCCAGCAGCTTGGCTGGGGGACTAGCGGGAGATACGCAGTATTTT.

CDR3 in amino acids: CASSLPRPGTSGFQETQYF. The CDR3 coding sequence is TGTGCCAGCAGCTTACCCCGACCAGGGACTAGCGGGTTCCAAGAGACCCAGTACTTC. The chain couples TRBV7-3 to TRBJ2-5; 12 bases map to TRBD2. Trimming at V came to 2 bases and at J to 1 base, leaving 11 bases not matched to a gene. In germline, CDR1 is SGHTA, CDR2 FQGTGA. The CDR3 totals 19 residues.

This clone was recorded a few times. The chain uses TRBV10-1 and TRBJ2-7, with TRBD2 matching over 11 bases. The germline V gene has CDR1 WNHNN and CDR2 SYGVQD (reference sequence). Germline trimming cut 8 bases from V and 4 bases from J; bases unmatched to any gene: 4. The CDR3 runs 13 residues. The CDR3 loop is CASLRTSGYEQYF. The CDR3 DNA reads as TGCGCCAGCCTTCGGACTAGCGGGTACGAGCAGTACTTC.

This chain joins TRBV20-1 and TRBJ2-1; maybe TRBD2 (5 bases). From germline, CDR1 is DFQATT and CDR2 SNEGSKA (reference sequence). The CDR3 length is 13 residues. V dropped 3 bases and J dropped 15 bases, with 21 bases sitting between them. In nucleotides, the CDR3 is TGCAGTGCTAGTCTTCGGCGGGCCCATGTATGGTTCTTC. Protein: CSASLRRAHVWFF.